This TCR beta chain appears in the sequencing data of a study of blood T cell repertoires in COVID-19 (dated by TCRdb to 2019 to 2021). For context, the study as a whole: Collaborator samples came from the United States, Italy and Spain and covered acute and convalescent phases of COVID-19. The prospective study material was composed of cDNA or gDNA derived from T cells, B-cell-depleted T cells, or PBMCs. The dataset comprised deeply sampled blood TCRbeta repertoires from subjects exposed to, actively infected with, or recovered from COVID-19. The repertoires were released in a freely available public database meant as a resource for research on the immune response to SARS-CoV-2. Samples came from the ongoing ImmuneRACE study (first 160 participants) plus 1,254 subjects from 6 global collaborators. Sample metadata almost always included a de-identified subject ID, COVID-19 status, age in years and sex. Where available, HLA class I and class II types were obtained from metadata supplied by the sample provider rather than from assay-based typing. What the research found in general, with its limitations: The amount of clinical and demographic metadata varied by source and participant and was provided uncurated.

Concerning this clone itself: Its antigen has not been determined. Base qualities are not provided; no much larger clone lies one nucleotide away.

The collaborating institutions used their own protocols to collect whole blood in K2EDTA tubes. For TCRbeta analysis, collaborator samples were shipped as frozen whole blood, as isolated PBMCs, or as DNA extracted from either sample type. TCRbeta CDR3 regions were amplified from genomic DNA by means of the immunoSEQ Assay, a bias-controlled multiplex PCR. As for how the authors treated the data: The number of nucleated cells in each sample was estimated by amplification of reference gene primers within the assay. To quantify the absolute abundance of each unique TCRbeta CDR3 rearrangement, sequence reads were collapsed and filtered. For each sample, productive Simpson clonality was calculated as the square root of Simpson's diversity index over productive rearrangements. Sourced from immuneACCESS, this table was stored by TCRdb with only in-frame sequences that have V and J called. A share of the clones is absent; for the studies checked, an unresolved V gene accounts for under half, and the remainder has no known explanation. Clone size and the V and J calls come from that table; the DNA yielded D and trimming. In this sample the table shows around 160,000 clones, roughly nine tenths of which occur a single time. 18% of the sample is held by the ten biggest clonotypes.

The CDR3 starts with the cysteine, ends with the phenylalanine, and has 15 residues. Only the CDR3 DNA stays, 45 bases, in frame from base 1. CDR1 and CDR2 (SGHVS, FQNEAQ) derive from the germline V gene. Trimmed from V: 5 bases; trimmed from J: 2 bases; junction bases lacking a gene match: 6. Material for sequencing was peripheral blood. Recombination connected TRBV7-8 to TRBJ2-7; the junction holds 10 bases that match TRBD1. The receptor comes from a man aged 55 to 70 with active or convalescent COVID-19. The sequenced DNA is TGTGCCAGCAGCGCTGGGGGGACAGGGGCCTACGAGCAGTACTTC. This encodes CASSAGGTGAYEQYF.